This T cell receptor (beta chain) was retrieved from a study of blood T cell repertoires in COVID-19. Study-wide context: The cDNA or gDNA used as material had been derived from T cells, B-cell-depleted T cells, or PBMCs.

As handled by the study authors: Amplification with reference gene primers provided the estimates of nucleated cell counts. Profiled with immunoSEQ multiplex PCR; TCRdb holds only in-frame clones, not every one. That table supplies the V and J calls and clone size; D and trimming were determined from the DNA. The sample has 35,000 to 40,000 clones; roughly 90% are singletons. Trimming at V came to 9 bases and at J to 6 bases, leaving 14 bases not matched to a gene. Germline V CDR1 and CDR2: LNHDA, SQIVND (reference sequence). The CDR3 runs to 15 residues. This TCR derives from a man aged 65 to 85 with acute or convalescent COVID-19. Sequenced input: peripheral blood. V is TRBV19 and J is TRBJ1-2; TRBD1 aligns across 9 bases. CDR3 amino acids: CASSVPPQGANGYTF. DNA for the CDR3: TGTGCCAGCAGTGTTCCTCCACAGGGGGCAAATGGCTACACCTTC.